This T cell receptor (beta chain) originates from a study of T cells in Graves' hyperthyroidism and ophthalmopathy. Study outcomes and limitations: Most thyroid clonotypes expanded above 0.001 appeared in blood too. It was a median around seven months before onset that the model predicted ophthalmopathy.

Template material for amplifying TCR beta CDR3 regions consisted of RNA transcripts. A first-round RT-PCR of the TCR CDR3 used the HTBI primer set. One entry per CDR3 protein, called by TCRdb with MiXCR from the multiplex PCR reads. This table holds about 130,000 distinct CDR3 sequences, roughly a fifth found once. Exclusions: uncontrolled infection, other autoimmune disease, pregnancy, lactation. It was less than 13 ml of fresh peripheral blood that supplied the PBMCs. This clonotype came up many times. Its antigen is undetermined. The CDR3 sequence is 13 residues long. Trimming took 5 bases from V and 0 from J, leaving 5 bases between them.

The chain is built from TRBV12-3 or TRBV12-4 and TRBJ1-5; no clear D gene. This receptor was obtained from a woman aged 45-65 years with Graves' hyperthyroidism that later progressed to Graves' ophthalmopathy. What was sequenced was blood. The CDR3 sequence: CASSPPSNQPQHF. The CDR3 region has the DNA TGTGCCAGCAGTCCCCCTAGCAATCAGCCCCAGCATTTT.